This T cell receptor beta chain was identified in a study of cytomegalovirus exposure and HLA in healthy donors. Study overall: Of the donors genotyped, about 390 in all, about 80% fell in the Caucasian-associated ancestry cluster. The study, taken as a whole, reports: A later analysis linked a missense DCLRE1C variant to TCR beta V- and J-gene trimming.

This clone was recorded once. Its antigen is undetermined. Participants comprised healthy donors of bone marrow. In the PCR, 60 Vbeta and 13 Jbeta primers were used. Sequencing used immunoSEQ multiplex PCR; TCRdb keeps in-frame clones, though not all of them. The sample carries about 98,000 clones, about two thirds recorded once. The CDR3 sequence is 15 residues long. CDR1 is GTSNPN, CDR2 SVGIG, per germline (reference sequence). Trimming took 1 base from V and 6 from J, leaving 18 bases between them. This chain uses TRBV30 with TRBJ1-1; the D gene is possibly TRBD1 (5 bases). Source material: PBMCs. The receptor was isolated from a man aged 45-60 years in good health and CMV-seronegative. The CDR3 sequence: CAWSGYPQGRAEAFF. The CDR3 DNA sequence: TGTGCCTGGAGTGGCTACCCCCAGGGTAGAGCTGAAGCTTTCTTT.